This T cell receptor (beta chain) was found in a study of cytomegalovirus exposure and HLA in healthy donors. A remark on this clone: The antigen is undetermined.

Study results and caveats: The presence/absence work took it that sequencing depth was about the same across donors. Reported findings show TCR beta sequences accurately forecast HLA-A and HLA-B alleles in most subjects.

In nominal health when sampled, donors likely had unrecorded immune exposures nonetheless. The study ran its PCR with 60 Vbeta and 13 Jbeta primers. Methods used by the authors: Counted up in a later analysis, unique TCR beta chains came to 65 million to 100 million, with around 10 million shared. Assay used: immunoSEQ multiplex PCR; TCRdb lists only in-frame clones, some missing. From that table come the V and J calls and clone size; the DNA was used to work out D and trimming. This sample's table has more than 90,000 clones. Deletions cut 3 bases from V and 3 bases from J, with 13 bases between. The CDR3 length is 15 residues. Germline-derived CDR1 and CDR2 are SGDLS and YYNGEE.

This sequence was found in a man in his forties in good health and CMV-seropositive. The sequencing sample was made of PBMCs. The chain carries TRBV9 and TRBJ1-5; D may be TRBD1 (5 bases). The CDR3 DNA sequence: TGTGCCAGCAGCGCGACGGACATCCCCAATCAGCCCCAGCATTTT. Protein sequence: CASSATDIPNQPQHF.